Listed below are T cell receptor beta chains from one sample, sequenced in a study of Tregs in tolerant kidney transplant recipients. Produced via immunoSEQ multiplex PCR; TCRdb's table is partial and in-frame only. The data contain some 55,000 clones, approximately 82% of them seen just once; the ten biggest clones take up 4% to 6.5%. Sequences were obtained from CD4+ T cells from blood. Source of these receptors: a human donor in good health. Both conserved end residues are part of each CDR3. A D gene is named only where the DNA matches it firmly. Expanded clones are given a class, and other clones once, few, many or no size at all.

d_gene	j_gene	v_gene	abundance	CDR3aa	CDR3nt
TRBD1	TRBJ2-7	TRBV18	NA	CASSLQGAGYEQYF	TGTGCCAGCTCATTACAGGGGGCGGGGTACGAGCAGTACTTC
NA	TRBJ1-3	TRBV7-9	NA	CASSPFESSGNTIYF	TGTGCCAGCAGCCCATTCGAGAGCTCTGGAAACACCATATATTTT
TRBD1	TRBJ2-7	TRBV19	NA	CASTQSRDRFSYEQYF	TGTGCCAGTACCCAATCGAGGGACAGATTCTCCTACGAGCAGTACTTC
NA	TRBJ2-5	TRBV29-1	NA	CSAARGHFTQETQYF	TGCAGCGCTGCACGGGGACATTTTACACAAGAGACCCAGTACTTC
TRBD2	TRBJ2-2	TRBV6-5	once	CASRGLAGIGELFF	TGTGCCAGCAGAGGACTAGCGGGAATCGGGGAGCTGTTTTTT
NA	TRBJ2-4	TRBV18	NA	CASSRAWTKNIQYF	TGTGCCAGCTCACGAGCCTGGACCAAAAACATTCAGTACTTC
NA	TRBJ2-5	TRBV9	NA	CASSVGSGRETQYF	TGTGCCAGCAGCGTAGGATCAGGGAGGGAGACCCAGTACTTC
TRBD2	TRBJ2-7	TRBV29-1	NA	CSVFGTSGGYEQYF	TGCAGCGTGTTCGGGACTAGCGGAGGCTACGAGCAGTACTTC
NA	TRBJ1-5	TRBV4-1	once	CASSQYSSGTNQPQHF	TGCGCCAGCAGCCAATACTCATCAGGGACGAATCAGCCCCAGCATTTT
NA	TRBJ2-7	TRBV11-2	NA	CASSQGRSNYEQYF	TGTGCCAGCAGCCAGGGCCGAAGCAACTACGAGCAGTACTTC
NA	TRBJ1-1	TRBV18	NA	CASSPWGVDLKF	TGTGCCAGCTCACCGTGGGGGGTAGATCTTAAATTT
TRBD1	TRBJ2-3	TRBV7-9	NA	CASSKTGDTDTQYF	TGTGCCAGCAGCAAGACAGGGGACACAGATACGCAGTATTTT
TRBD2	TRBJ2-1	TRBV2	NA	CASSGTSGVPLIEQFF	TGTGCCAGCAGTGGGACTAGCGGGGTCCCCCTTATTGAGCAGTTCTTC
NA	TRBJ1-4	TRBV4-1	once	CASSRTGTNEKLFF	TGCGCCAGCAGCCGGACCGGAACAAATGAAAAACTGTTTTTT
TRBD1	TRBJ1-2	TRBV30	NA	CAWSDRENGYTF	TGTGCCTGGTCGGACAGGGAGAATGGCTACACCTTC
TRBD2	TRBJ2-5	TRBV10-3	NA	CAISDMTSGVETQYF	TGTGCCATCAGTGATATGACTAGCGGGGTAGAGACCCAGTACTTC
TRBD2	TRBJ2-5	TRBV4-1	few	CASSQPRLAGGPGRETQYF	TGCGCCAGCAGCCAACCGCGACTAGCGGGAGGGCCGGGTAGAGAGACCCAGTACTTC
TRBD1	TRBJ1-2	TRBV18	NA	CASSPRQGTNYGYTF	TGTGCCAGCTCACCGCGACAGGGGACTAACTATGGCTACACCTTC
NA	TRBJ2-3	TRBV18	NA	CASSPPRSGDTQYF	TGTGCCAGCTCACCCCCACGGTCCGGAGATACGCAGTATTTT
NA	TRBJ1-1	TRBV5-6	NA	CASSLAPGSSTEAFF	TGTGCCAGCAGCTTGGCGCCGGGGTCGAGTACTGAAGCTTTCTTT
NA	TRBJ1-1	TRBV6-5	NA	CASSYSANTEAFF	TGTGCCAGCAGTTACTCGGCGAACACTGAAGCTTTCTTT
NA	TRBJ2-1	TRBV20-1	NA	CSASRDHEQFF	TGCAGTGCTAGCCGAGACCATGAGCAGTTCTTC
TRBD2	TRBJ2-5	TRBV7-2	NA	CASSSGTSGDQETQYF	TGTGCCAGCAGCTCGGGGACTAGCGGGGACCAAGAGACCCAGTACTTC
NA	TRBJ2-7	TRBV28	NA	CASRTQPYEQYF	TGTGCCAGCAGAACTCAGCCCTACGAGCAGTACTTC
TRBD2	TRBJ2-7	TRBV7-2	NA	CASSLEDGGRTF	TGTGCCAGCAGCTTAGAGGATGGCGGGAGGACCTTC
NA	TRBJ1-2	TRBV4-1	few	CASSQDLSGWTEYGYTF	TGCGCCAGCAGCCAAGATTTGAGTGGTTGGACGGAGTATGGCTACACCTTC
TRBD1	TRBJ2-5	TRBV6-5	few	CASSRQGAGTQYF	TGTGCCAGCAGTAGACAGGGGGCCGGGACCCAGTACTTC
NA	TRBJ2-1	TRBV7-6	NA	CASSSDYTTYYEQFF	TGTGCCAGCAGCTCGGATTACACCACCTACTATGAGCAGTTCTTC
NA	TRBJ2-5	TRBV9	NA	CASSSLAGDLLYF	TGTGCCAGCAGCAGTCTTGCCGGGGACCTGCTTTACTTC